This TCR beta chain was captured by sequencing in a study of shared clonotypes between healthy human individuals. Overall study results and limits: As a rule, naive subsets had a larger estimated richness than memory subsets.

The data were produced by immunoSEQ multiplex PCR, yet TCRdb's version contains in-frame clones alone and is incomplete. The sample shows some 2,100,000 clones, approximately 96% of them seen only once. This clone came up once. Its target is not known. This CDR3 is also generated by other DNA sequences in the sample. V lost 4 bases to trimming and J lost 2 bases, with 8 bases between them. In germline, CDR1 is SNHLY, CDR2 FYNNEI. The CDR3 length is 13 residues. Recent acute infections and vaccinations were absent in the healthy HIV-negative adult donors. Sequenced input: naive CD4+ T cells sorted from blood. Regarding subset: CD45RA+ positively selected. This sequence joins TRBV2 and TRBJ1-2; D is undetermined. This receptor was taken from a young man in good health. CDR3 in DNA: TGTGCCAGCAGTGTCGGGCCCAACTATGGCTACACCTTC. Its protein is CASSVGPNYGYTF. Based on the CDR3 plus reference TRBV2 and TRBJ1-2, the full variable domain is EPEVTQTPSHQVTQMGQEVILRCVPISNHLYFYWYRQILGQKVEFLVSFYNNEISEKSEIFDDQFSVERPDGSNFTLKIRSTKLEDSAMYFCASSVGPNYGYTFGSGTRLTVV.